The next 23 T cell receptor beta chains were all read from a single sample in a study of blood T cell repertoires in COVID-19. Using immunoSEQ multiplex PCR, the repertoire was profiled, and TCRdb retains in-frame clones only, with some absent. The table includes more than 65,000 clones, almost 80% detected once. Sequencing input: peripheral blood. These receptors were obtained from a man aged 60 to 75 with acute or convalescent COVID-19.

The CDR3 nucleotides are TGTGCCAGCAGTTTAACAGGGACGAACACTGAAGCTTTCTTT. Translated: CASSLTGTNTEAFF. The chain couples TRBV28 to TRBJ1-1; D is perhaps TRBD1 (6 bases). V dropped 2 bases and J dropped 1 base, with 8 bases sitting between them. Germline values: CDR1 MDHEN, CDR2 SYDVKM. The CDR3 runs 14 residues. Full variable domain (remainder filled in from reference TRBV28 and TRBJ1-1): DVKVTQSSRYLVKRTGEKVFLECVQDMDHENMFWYRQDPGLGLRLIYFSYDVKMKEKGDIPEGYSVSREKKERFSLILESASTNQTSMYLCASSLTGTNTEAFFGQGTRLTVV.

The rearrangement joins TRBV11-2 to TRBJ1-1, with D perhaps matching TRBD1 (6 bases). The CDR3 is 16 residues long. The V gene's germline CDR1 is SGHAT and CDR2 FQNNGV. V lost 5 bases, J lost 0 bases, and 16 bases lay in between. CDR3 region: CASSPGGTLLNTEAFF. CDR3 sequence (DNA): TGTGCCAGCAGCCCCGGGGGGACACTACTGAACACTGAAGCTTTCTTT.

This chain links TRBV2 with TRBJ2-1; the match to TRBD2 covers 11 bases. The CDR3 is made up of 15 amino acids. V lost 10 bases and J lost 9; bases outside the gene matches: 14. Germline CDR1 and CDR2: SNHLY and FYNNEI. This CDR3 is CATKGIAGGPPEQFF. DNA of the CDR3: TGTGCCACCAAGGGGATAGCGGGGGGGCCCCCTGAGCAGTTCTTC.

The chain employs TRBV3-1 (or the pseudogene TRBV3-2) and TRBJ1-1; D call uncertain. The CDR3 totals 13 residues. Germline lookup yields CDR1 LGHDT and CDR2 YNNKEL (reference sequence). Trimming stripped 1 base from V and 5 bases from J, with 8 bases between. The CDR3 spells CASSQVAGTEAFF. Written as DNA, the CDR3 is TGTGCCAGCAGCCAAGTAGCTGGAACTGAAGCTTTCTTT.

The rearrangement joins TRBV30 to TRBJ1-5; the D is unclear. Germline CDR1 GTSNPN, CDR2 SVGIG (reference sequence). The V gene lost 1 base and the J gene lost 6 bases, with 10 bases spanning the gap. This CDR3 region has 13 residues. The CDR3 DNA reads TGTGCCTGGAGTGGAGGGCTGGGTCAGCCCCAGCATTTT. Amino acids: CAWSGGLGQPQHF.

The gene calls are TRBV2 and TRBJ1-5; 7 nucleotides align to TRBD1. This CDR3 comprises 15 residues. J was trimmed by 4 bases and V by 8 bases; bases with no gene match: 11. In germline, CDR1 is SNHLY, CDR2 FYNNEI. CDR3 amino acids: CASGRGTAENQPQHF. In DNA form, the CDR3 reads TGTGCCAGCGGGAGAGGGACAGCGGAAAATCAGCCCCAGCATTTT.

This clone has a handful of counts. The chain links TRBV5-1 to TRBJ1-5, with D unresolved. The CDR3 spans 15 residues. V was trimmed by 0 bases and J by 0 bases, leaving 7 bases between them. Germline V lookup: CDR1 SGHRS, CDR2 YFSETQ. This CDR3 reads CASSLAGYSNQPQHF. CDR3 sequence (DNA): TGCGCCAGCAGCTTGGCGGGATATAGCAATCAGCCCCAGCATTTT.

The chain employs TRBV29-1 and TRBJ1-2, with D maybe TRBD1 (6 bases). Trimming stripped 7 bases from V and 1 base from J, with 22 bases between. The CDR3 loop spans 16 amino acids. In germline, CDR1 is SQVTM, CDR2 ANQGSEA. The CDR3 DNA reads as TGCAGCGGCGCATCAGGAGCAGGGGACTATAACTATGGCTACACCTTC. This translates into CSGASGAGDYNYGYTF.

The chain joins TRBV15 to TRBJ1-2; 8 positions agree with TRBD1. Germline lookup yields CDR1 LNHNV and CDR2 YYDKDF (reference sequence). This CDR3 comprises 17 residues. The ends lost 5 bases at V and 2 bases at J; junction bases unmatched: 13. CDR3: CATSAMLGQGENYGYTF. The CDR3 DNA reads as TGTGCCACCAGCGCGATGTTAGGACAGGGCGAAAACTATGGCTACACCTTC.

This clone is labeled as medium-sized. J is TRBJ2-7 and V is TRBV6-5; 8 bases line up with TRBD2. The CDR3 runs 14 residues. With 6 bases clipped from V and 2 bases from J, the junction kept 6 bases outside the gene matches. CDR1 MNHEY and CDR2 SVGAGI come from the germline V gene. The CDR3 DNA is TGTGCCAGCAGGGCGGGGGGCGAGACCTACGAGCAGTACTTC. Protein product: CASRAGGETYEQYF.

The chain combines TRBV2 with TRBJ1-4, with D perhaps matching TRBD1 (5 bases). Trimming shortened V by 4 bases and J by 8 bases, and 11 bases separated the two germline ends. In germline, CDR1 is SNHLY, CDR2 FYNNEI. CDR3 length: 13 amino acids. CDR3 loop: CASSVIGVEKLFF. CDR3 bases: TGTGCCAGCAGTGTAATAGGGGTAGAAAAACTGTTTTTT.

V and J are TRBV18 and TRBJ1-5; TRBD1 matches at 9 bases. The CDR3 covers 15 residues. Germline CDR1 KGHSH, CDR2 LQKENI. J lost 0 bases, V lost 6 bases, and 3 bases had no gene match. The chain's CDR3 is CASSGQGFSNQPQHF. The CDR3 region has the DNA TGTGCCAGCTCCGGACAGGGGTTTAGCAATCAGCCCCAGCATTTT.

V and J are TRBV4-3 and TRBJ2-2; D not certain. In germline, CDR1 is LGHNA, CDR2 YSLEER. V lost 6 bases, J lost 5 bases, and 13 bases lay in between. This CDR3 has 14 amino acids. The DNA of the CDR3 is TGCGCCAGCAGTTCAGATTCTCGAACCGGGGAGCTGTTTTTT. Protein: CASSSDSRTGELFF.

The chain uses TRBV6-4 and TRBJ2-2; possibly TRBD1 for D (6 bases). Trimming removed 6 bases from V and 14 bases from J, with 16 bases in between. The CDR3 sequence is 12 residues long. Germline V CDR1 and CDR2: MRHNA, SNTAGT. The CDR3: CASRHIPGQLFF. The CDR3 DNA follows: TGTGCCAGCAGGCACATTCCGGGACAACTGTTTTTT.

The V gene is TRBV2, the J gene TRBJ2-7; 8 bases map to TRBD1. CDR1 and CDR2 (germline): SNHLY, FYNNEI. The CDR3 runs 14 residues. The V gene end was trimmed by 4 bases and the J gene end by 0 bases; junction bases not matched to a gene: 2. This CDR3 is CASSGDRRSYEQYF. CDR3 DNA sequence: TGTGCCAGCAGTGGGGACAGGCGCTCCTACGAGCAGTACTTC.

In DNA form, the CDR3 reads TGTGCCAGCAGGGCGACAGGGGGCGGATCACCCCTCCACTTT. The encoded protein is CASRATGGGSPLHF. The chain carries TRBV7-9 and TRBJ1-6, with 10 nucleotides matching TRBD1. J gave up 10 bases and V 6 bases, and 6 bases lay outside the gene matches. The length of the CDR3 is 14 residues. The germline gives CDR1 SEHNR, CDR2 FQNEAQ (reference sequence).

The rearrangement links TRBV5-1 to TRBJ1-4; D perhaps matches TRBD1 (6 bases). The V gene's germline CDR1 is SGHRS and CDR2 YFSETQ. This CDR3 has 15 residues. Trimming took 4 bases from V and 8 from J, leaving 18 bases between them. The CDR3 is CASSRPDSEGEKLFF. DNA for the CDR3: TGCGCCAGCAGCCGTCCGGACAGTGAGGGGGAAAAACTGTTTTTT. Using reference TRBV5-1 and TRBJ1-4 for the parts outside the CDR3, the full variable domain is KAGVTQTPRYLIKTRGQQVTLSCSPISGHRSVSWYQQTPGQGLQFLFEYFSETQRNKGNFPGRFSGRQFSNSRSEMNVSTLELGDSALYLCASSRPDSEGEKLFFGSGTQLSVL.

The genes are TRBV15 and TRBJ2-6; 8 nucleotides agree with TRBD1. The trim removed 3 bases at V and 2 bases at J, leaving 0 bases unmatched. This CDR3 comprises 15 residues. The germline gives CDR1 LNHNV, CDR2 YYDKDF (reference sequence). The CDR3 region is CATSRDRAGANVLTF. CDR3 nucleotides: TGTGCCACCAGCAGGGACAGGGCTGGGGCCAACGTCCTGACTTTC.

This clone occurred a few times. The gene calls are TRBV2 and TRBJ1-2; D might be TRBD1 (5 bases). The germline CDR1 and CDR2 sequences are SNHLY and FYNNEI. This CDR3 contains 13 residues. Trimming took 7 bases from V and 0 from J, leaving 9 bases between them. The CDR3 protein is CASKSGTNYGYTF. The DNA for the CDR3 is TGTGCCAGCAAATCAGGGACTAACTATGGCTACACCTTC.

The chain carries TRBV6-2 or TRBV6-3 and TRBJ2-7; 10 nucleotides match TRBD1. Germline CDR1 is MNHEY and CDR2 is SVGEGT. The V and J ends lost 6 bases and 4 bases, in that order; junction bases with no gene match: 9. The CDR3 runs to 15 residues. In DNA form, the CDR3 reads TGTGCCAGCAGCTGGCCCGGGACAGGGGATTACGAGCAGTACTTC. This translates into CASSWPGTGDYEQYF.

The sample holds one count of this clone. V is TRBV19 and J is TRBJ1-1; 12 bases agree with TRBD1. The CDR3 length is 19 residues. The germline gives CDR1 LNHDA, CDR2 SQIVND (reference sequence). J was trimmed by 5 bases and V by 4 bases; bases with no gene match: 17. CDR3 nucleotide sequence: TGTGCCAGTAGTACAGTGGGACAGGGGGCCTCAAAATCGGGGACTGAAGCTTTCTTT. Translating it yields CASSTVGQGASKSGTEAFF.

The genes are TRBV15 and TRBJ1-2; a possible D gene is TRBD1 (5 bases). CDR1 is LNHNV and CDR2 is YYDKDF in the germline V gene (reference sequence). The CDR3 runs to 13 residues. V was cut by 0 bases and J by 8 bases, with 10 bases left in between. In DNA form, the CDR3 reads TGTGCCACCAGCAGAGACAGGGTTGAGGGCTACACCTTC. Translation gives CATSRDRVEGYTF.

This clone was seen once. The chain couples TRBV7-9 to TRBJ2-1; 11 nucleotides line up with TRBD2. The V and J ends lost 6 bases and 7 bases, in that order; junction bases with no gene match: 8. Germline V gene data show CDR1 as SEHNR and CDR2 as FQNEAQ (reference sequence). This CDR3 region has 15 residues. CDR3 sequence: CASRFLAGGGNEQFF. CDR3 coding DNA: TGTGCCAGCAGGTTTCTAGCGGGGGGCGGGAATGAGCAGTTCTTC.